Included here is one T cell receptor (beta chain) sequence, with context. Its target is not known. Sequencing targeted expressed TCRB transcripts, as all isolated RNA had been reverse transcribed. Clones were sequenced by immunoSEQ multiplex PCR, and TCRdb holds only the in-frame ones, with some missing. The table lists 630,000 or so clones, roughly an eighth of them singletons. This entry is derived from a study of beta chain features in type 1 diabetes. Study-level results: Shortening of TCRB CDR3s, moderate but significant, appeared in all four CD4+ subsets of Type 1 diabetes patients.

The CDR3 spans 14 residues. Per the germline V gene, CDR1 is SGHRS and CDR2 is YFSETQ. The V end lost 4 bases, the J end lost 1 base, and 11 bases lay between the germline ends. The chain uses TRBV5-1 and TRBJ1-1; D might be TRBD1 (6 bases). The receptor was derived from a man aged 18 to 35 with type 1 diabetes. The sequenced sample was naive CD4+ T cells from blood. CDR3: CASSPHRENTEAFF. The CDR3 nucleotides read TGCGCCAGCAGCCCCCACAGGGAGAACACTGAAGCTTTCTTT.